The 30 T cell receptor beta chains below come from one sample, sequenced in a study of T cells in Graves' hyperthyroidism and ophthalmopathy. RNA transcripts yielded amplified TCR beta CDR3 regions. Primed by the HTBI set, a first-round RT-PCR was run on the TCR CDR3. From the multiplex PCR reads, TCRdb called clonotypes with MiXCR, one entry per CDR3 protein. This sample has more than 650,000 distinct CDR3 sequences; about 15% occur once, and the top ten carry about a tenth. Input material: blood. The receptors stem from a woman aged 18-35 years with Graves' hyperthyroidism.

In this sample, this clonotype turned up a few times. The rearrangement links TRBV7-9 to TRBJ2-2, with 10 bases identical to TRBD2. Germline V gene lookup returns CDR1 SEHNR and CDR2 FQNEAQ (reference sequence). Trimming removed 1 base from V and 4 bases from J; junction bases left unmatched: 9. CDR3 length: 18 amino acids. CDR3 amino acids: CASSLEGAGGPGTGELFF. The CDR3 region has the DNA TGTGCCAGCAGCTTAGAAGGAGCGGGAGGGCCTGGCACCGGGGAGCTGTTTTTT.

This clonotype was recorded a few times. The chain is built from TRBV4-1 and TRBJ1-1, with TRBD1 identical over 10 bases. The CDR3 has 17 residues. Germline CDR1 reads MGHRA; CDR2 reads YSYEKL. V lost 3 bases and J lost 3; bases outside the gene matches: 10. The CDR3, as DNA: TGCGCCAGCAGCCAGCAACGGACAGGGGGTGCGGACACTGAAGCTTTCTTT. This codes for CASSQQRTGGADTEAFF.

The chain uses TRBV19 and TRBJ2-5; D unclear. Per germline, CDR1 LNHDA and CDR2 SQIVND (reference sequence). The germline V and J ends were trimmed by 3 bases and 5 bases, with 13 bases remaining between them. This CDR3 spans 14 amino acids. CDR3: CASSMASWYETQYF. The CDR3 region has the DNA TGTGCCAGTAGTATGGCGAGTTGGTATGAGACCCAGTACTTC.

This clonotype was observed many times. The V call is TRBV12-3 or TRBV12-4, the J call TRBJ2-1; 8 nucleotides match TRBD1. The CDR3 is 15 amino acids. V lost 4 bases and J lost 3; bases outside the gene matches: 5. Here the CDR3 reads CASSSRQGFYNEQFF. CDR3 coding DNA: TGTGCCAGCAGTTCCCGACAGGGGTTCTACAATGAGCAGTTCTTC.

The rearrangement uses TRBV4-3 and TRBJ2-1; D might be TRBD2 (5 bases). Looked up from germline, CDR1 is LGHNA and CDR2 is YSLEER. This CDR3 has 15 residues. Trimming took 0 bases from V and 9 from J, leaving 15 bases between them. The CDR3 spells CASSQDPLSSLEQFF. The CDR3 nucleotides read TGCGCCAGCAGCCAAGATCCCTTATCTAGCCTTGAGCAGTTCTTC.

This clonotype came up many times. V usage is TRBV6-2 or TRBV6-3 and J usage is TRBJ1-5; D is uncertain. The V end was cut by 7 bases, the J end by 9 bases, with 19 bases between. Germline loops: CDR1 MNHEY, CDR2 SVGEGT. This CDR3 is 14 amino acids long. Written as DNA, the CDR3 is TGTGCCAGCACCACGGACGGCACAATCATGCCCCAGCATTTT. Protein product: CASTTDGTIMPQHF.

This clonotype was observed at least ten times. The V and J genes are TRBV12-3 or TRBV12-4 and TRBJ2-3; 8 nucleotides agree with TRBD2. This CDR3 is 15 amino acids long. With 2 bases clipped from V and 2 bases from J, the junction kept 3 bases outside the gene matches. CDR3 DNA sequence: TGTGCCAGCAGTTTATCAGCGGGGGACACAGATACGCAGTATTTT. This sequence encodes CASSLSAGDTDTQYF.

This clonotype was detected only a few times. The CDR3 DNA reads TGCGCCAGCAGTGAGGGGGGACTGGACTACGAGCAGTACTTC. Amino acid sequence: CASSEGGLDYEQYF. The chain employs TRBV10-2 and TRBJ2-7, with D maybe TRBD2 (6 bases). The CDR3 is made up of 14 amino acids. Trimming took 2 bases from V and 3 from J, leaving 11 bases between them. The germline CDR1 and CDR2 sequences are WSHSY and SAAADI.

This clonotype was seen repeatedly, ten times or more. The V call is TRBV7-8, the J call TRBJ2-3, with TRBD2 matching 9 bases. V gave up 6 bases and J gave up 6 bases; unmatched junction bases: 16. This CDR3 has 17 residues. CDR1 SGHVS and CDR2 FQNEAQ come from the germline V gene. CDR3 in amino acids: CASSFNRGLANEDTQYF. CDR3 bases: TGTGCCAGCAGTTTTAACCGTGGACTAGCGAATGAGGATACGCAGTATTTT.

This clonotype has ten or more counts. CDR3 coding DNA: TGTGCCAGCAGACCCGTACCCCCGAACACTGAAGCTTTCTTT. This gives the protein CASRPVPPNTEAFF. The chain joins TRBV5-8 to TRBJ1-1; D is uncertain. This CDR3 region has 14 residues. Germline lookup yields CDR1 SGHTS and CDR2 YDEGEE. The ends were cut back, 5 bases at V and 1 base at J, with 12 bases in the middle. Together with reference TRBV5-8 and TRBJ1-1, the CDR3 gives the full variable domain: EAGVTQSPTHLIKTRGQQATLRCSPISGHTSVYWYQQALGLGLQFLLWYDEGEERNRGNFPPRFSGRQFPNYSSELNVNALELEDSALYLCASRPVPPNTEAFFGQGTRLTVV.

This chain connects TRBV4-1 to TRBJ2-1; 13 bases are a match to TRBD2. V gave up 3 bases and J gave up 0 bases; unmatched junction bases: 14. This CDR3 region has 21 residues. The germline V gene encodes CDR1 MGHRA and CDR2 YSYEKL. The CDR3: CASSHPRGGLAGAGSYNEQFF. As DNA, the CDR3 is TGCGCCAGCAGCCATCCCCGAGGCGGACTAGCGGGAGCGGGCTCCTACAATGAGCAGTTCTTC.

This clonotype was seen a few times. The chain joins TRBV4-1 to TRBJ2-7, with 8 positions matching TRBD2. CDR3 length equals 15 residues. V lost 1 base, J lost 4 bases, and 6 bases stayed unmatched. Germline V gene data show CDR1 as MGHRA and CDR2 as YSYEKL. CDR3 residues: CASSQAKREIYEQYF. CDR3 nucleotides: TGCGCCAGCAGCCAAGCGAAGCGGGAGATTTACGAGCAGTACTTC.

The chain recombines TRBV24-1 with TRBJ2-1, with a tentative D call TRBD1 (5 bases). Germline values: CDR1 KGHDR, CDR2 SFDVKD. Trimming stripped 9 bases from V and 0 bases from J, with 8 bases between. The CDR3 covers 13 residues. CDR3 loop: CATSTGSYNEQFF. The CDR3 nucleotides read TGTGCCACCTCCACAGGCTCCTACAATGAGCAGTTCTTC.

This clonotype was picked up a small number of times. This chain joins TRBV20-1 and TRBJ2-7; D unclear. CDR1 and CDR2 (germline): DFQATT, SNEGSKA (reference sequence). This CDR3 contains 15 residues. V was shortened by 4 bases and J by 2 bases, with 18 bases between the two germline ends. The chain's CDR3 is CSATSHNSGTYEQYF. The DNA of the CDR3 is TGCAGTGCTACCAGCCATAACAGTGGCACCTACGAGCAGTACTTC.

This clonotype was picked up a small number of times. V is TRBV4-3 and J is TRBJ1-2; TRBD1 matches 9 bases. J gave up 7 bases and V 0 bases, and 6 bases lay outside the gene matches. The CDR3 length is 15 residues. CDR1 and CDR2 (germline): LGHNA, YSLEER. CDR3 in amino acids: CASSQDRGQGFGYTF. The DNA for the CDR3 is TGCGCCAGCAGCCAAGATCGGGGACAGGGCTTTGGCTACACCTTC.

This clonotype turned up a few times. The chain links TRBV18 to TRBJ1-1; D call uncertain. Trimming took 4 bases from V and 1 from J, leaving 13 bases between them. The germline CDR1 and CDR2 sequences are KGHSH and LQKENI. CDR3 length equals 15 residues. In nucleotides, the CDR3 is TGTGCCAGCTCACTAGGTCCCGTTCCGAACACTGAAGCTTTCTTT. Translating it yields CASSLGPVPNTEAFF. Complete variable domain (other parts from reference TRBV18 and TRBJ1-1): NAGVMQNPRHLVRRRGQEARLRCSPMKGHSHVYWYRQLPEEGLKFMVYLQKENIIDESGMPKERFSAEFPKEGPSILRIQQVVRGDSAAYFCASSLGPVPNTEAFFGQGTRLTVV.

This clonotype has ten or more counts. This rearrangement joins TRBV20-1 to TRBJ2-7; 13 nucleotides align to TRBD2. V lost 0 bases to trimming and J lost 7 bases; unmatched junction nucleotides: 6. The CDR3 length is 15 residues. Germline loops: CDR1 DFQATT, CDR2 SNEGSKA (reference sequence). CDR3 loop: CSARDGTSGTVEQYF. As DNA, the CDR3 is TGCAGTGCTAGAGATGGGACTAGCGGGACAGTGGAGCAGTACTTC.

This chain uses TRBV6-2 or TRBV6-3 with TRBJ2-4; perhaps TRBD1 as D (5 bases). CDR1 MNHEY and CDR2 SVGEGT come from the germline V gene. This CDR3 has 20 residues. The V end lost 2 bases, the J end lost 0 bases, and 23 bases lay between the germline ends. The DNA of the CDR3 is TGTGCCAGCAGTTACAGGATCAAACTTACAGGCTCCGTAGCCAAAAACATTCAGTACTTC. Residues: CASSYRIKLTGSVAKNIQYF.

There are many counts of this clonotype. V is TRBV11-1 and J is TRBJ2-3; the D gene is possibly TRBD2 (6 bases). V was clipped by 8 bases and J by 2 bases, with 17 bases between them. Germline values: CDR1 SGHAT, CDR2 FQDESV (reference sequence). CDR3 length: 15 residues. The CDR3 loop is CASGRDFQATDTQYF. Written as DNA, the CDR3 is TGTGCCAGCGGCCGGGACTTTCAGGCCACAGATACGCAGTATTTT.

A single count supports this clonotype. The V call is TRBV15, the J call TRBJ1-3; D is undetermined. V gave up 2 bases and J gave up 2 bases, with 13 bases separating them. Germline V gene data show CDR1 as LNHNV and CDR2 as YYDKDF (reference sequence). The CDR3 extends over 16 amino acids. CDR3 DNA sequence: TGTGCCACCAGCAGACTGACGGCCCCCCCTGGAAACACCATATATTTT. This translates into CATSRLTAPPGNTIYF.

This clonotype has at least ten counts. This sequence joins TRBV11-1 and TRBJ1-1; possibly TRBD1 for D (6 bases). In germline, CDR1 is SGHAT, CDR2 FQDESV (reference sequence). Trimming stripped 5 bases from V and 14 bases from J, with 18 bases between. The CDR3 has 12 amino acids. The chain's CDR3 is CASSLPGHPEFF. The CDR3 nucleotides are TGTGCCAGCAGCCTCCCGGGACACCCAGAGTTCTTT.

This clonotype was picked up many times. The chain uses TRBV7-2 and TRBJ2-3; TRBD2 agrees at 8 bases. CDR3 length equals 15 residues. Germline V gives CDR1 SGHTA, CDR2 FQGNSA. The trim removed 3 bases at V and 4 bases at J, leaving 6 bases unmatched. For the CDR3, the DNA is TGTGCCAGCAGCTTTCGGTTCGGGAGGGCAGATACGCAGTATTTT. Its protein is CASSFRFGRADTQYF.

This clonotype was detected only a few times. In DNA form, the CDR3 reads TGTGCCACCAGCATTAGCGGGAGGGATCGAGAGACCCAGTACTTC. Protein product: CATSISGRDRETQYF. V gene TRBV15 combines with J gene TRBJ2-5, with TRBD2 matching 11 bases. The CDR3 sequence is 15 residues long. J lost 4 bases, V lost 4 bases, and 5 bases had no gene match. Germline lookup yields CDR1 LNHNV and CDR2 YYDKDF (reference sequence).

The J gene is TRBJ2-2, the V gene TRBV7-7, with TRBD2 matching over 8 bases. The ends lost 5 bases at V and 6 bases at J; junction bases unmatched: 2. The CDR3 totals 13 residues. CDR1 and CDR2 (germline): SSHAT, FNYEAQ (reference sequence). The CDR3 DNA reads as TGTGCCAGCAGCGCGACTAGCGCCGGGGAGCTGTTTTTT. The encoded protein is CASSATSAGELFF.

The rearrangement joins TRBV7-9 to TRBJ2-2; TRBD2 is a possible D gene (7 bases). CDR3 length: 15 residues. V lost 7 bases and J 0 bases, leaving 12 bases between the germline ends. From germline, CDR1 is SEHNR and CDR2 FQNEAQ (reference sequence). The CDR3 sequence is CASKRDTSNTGELFF. CDR3 nucleotide sequence: TGTGCCAGCAAGCGGGACACCTCGAACACCGGGGAGCTGTTTTTT. The whole variable domain, remainder taken from reference TRBV7-9 and TRBJ2-2, is DTGVSQNPRHKITKRGQNVTFRCDPISEHNRLYWYRQTLGQGPEFLTYFQNEAQLEKSRLLSDRFSAERPKGSFSTLEIQRTEQGDSAMYLCASKRDTSNTGELFFGEGSRLTVL.

Concerning this clonotype: The CDR3 carries no conserved terminal phenylalanine or tryptophan, so it likely arises from a read error. This chain joins TRBV2 and TRBJ1-6; perhaps TRBD1 as D (5 bases). The CDR3 contains 13 residues. Between the trimmed V and J ends, which lost 3 bases and 7 bases, there was a span of 7 bases. Germline V gives CDR1 SNHLY, CDR2 FYNNEI. This chain's CDR3 is CASSDGANSPLHL. DNA of the CDR3: TGTGCCAGCAGTGACGGGGCAAATTCACCCCTCCACCTT.

There are a few counts of this clonotype. The chain combines TRBV6-1 with TRBJ2-3; unclear D gene. Germline values: CDR1 MNHNS, CDR2 SASEGT. The CDR3 consists of 15 residues. V lost 5 bases, J lost 3 bases, and 15 bases lay in between. CDR3 sequence reads: CASSSHPSPTDTQYF. The CDR3 DNA sequence: TGTGCCAGCAGTTCCCACCCTTCCCCGACAGATACGCAGTATTTT.

CDR3 in amino acids: CASSIDGGSDYYEQYF. The CDR3 nucleotides are TGTGCCAGTAGTATAGACGGCGGTTCAGATTACTACGAGCAGTACTTC. This rearrangement joins TRBV19 to TRBJ2-7, with no clear D. The CDR3 length is 16 residues. Germline V lookup: CDR1 LNHDA, CDR2 SQIVND (reference sequence). Trimming removed 0 bases from V and 3 bases from J, with 15 bases in between.

This clonotype has ten or more counts. The chain uses TRBV7-8 and TRBJ2-2; tentative D call: TRBD1 (6 bases). In germline, CDR1 is SGHVS, CDR2 FQNEAQ. The CDR3 length is 13 residues. Trimming left V 7 bases short and J 5 bases short, with 11 bases between. The CDR3 loop reads CASNRGGTGELFF. In DNA, the CDR3 is TGTGCCAGCAACAGAGGGGGAACCGGGGAGCTGTTTTTT.

This clonotype was seen repeatedly, ten times or more. The chain is built from TRBV7-3 and TRBJ2-3; D remains ambiguous. The CDR3 sequence is 13 residues long. Germline lookup yields CDR1 SGHTA and CDR2 FQGTGA. The germline V and J ends were trimmed by 1 base and 4 bases, with 6 bases remaining between them. The CDR3 sequence: CASSLNQADTQYF. In DNA, the CDR3 is TGTGCCAGCAGCTTAAACCAGGCAGATACGCAGTATTTT.